This T cell receptor (beta chain) was captured in a study of blood T cell repertoires in COVID-19. Study at large: The United States, Italy and Spain were the sources of the acute and convalescent COVID-19 samples.

CDR1 and CDR2 (germline): SEHNR, FQNEAQ (reference sequence). The CDR3 has 18 amino acids. The junction had 12 bases not matched to a gene; V was cut back by 3 bases and J by 4 bases. Repertoires were generated with immunoSEQ multiplex PCR, while TCRdb's copy carries only in-frame clones and drops some. This sample has approximately 400,000 clones, with about 87% found just once. The sequence was obtained from a woman in her fifties or sixties with COVID-19, enrolled during active disease. The rearrangement joins TRBV7-9 to TRBJ1-2; 12 nucleotides line up with TRBD1. The sample taken for sequencing was peripheral blood. Here the CDR3 DNA reads TGTGCCAGCAGCTTTTCTCGGGACAGGGGGCCCCGGGGCTATGGCTACACCTTC. Amino acids: CASSFSRDRGPRGYGYTF.